Following are 24 T cell receptor beta chains from one sample sequenced in a study of response to subunit inactivated influenza vaccine. TCRdb re-called the RT-PCR reads with MiXCR, one entry per CDR3 protein. The table records hundreds of thousands of distinct CDR3 sequences, approximately 14% of them present only once. The source material was PBMCs from blood, sampled less than 15 days before vaccination. All receptors derive from a man aged 50 to 60 who received an inactivated influenza vaccine.

V usage is TRBV7-9 and J usage is TRBJ2-4; D not certain. The CDR3 loop spans 16 amino acids. Per germline, CDR1 SEHNR and CDR2 FQNEAQ (reference sequence). V was clipped by 3 bases and J by 0 bases, with 12 bases between them. CDR3 loop: CASSFLGDLAKNIQYF. For the CDR3, the DNA is TGTGCCAGCAGCTTCTTAGGTGACCTAGCCAAAAACATTCAGTACTTC.

The chain carries TRBV3-1 and TRBJ1-5, with a possible D match to TRBD1 (6 bases). The V gene's germline CDR1 is LGHDT and CDR2 YNNKEL (reference sequence). The CDR3 spans 15 residues. Trimming left V 0 bases short and J 7 bases short, with 13 bases between. The CDR3 loop reads CASSQDPGAKQPQHF. Written as DNA, the CDR3 is TGTGCCAGCAGCCAAGATCCAGGGGCGAAACAGCCCCAGCATTTT.

The chain carries TRBV12-3 or TRBV12-4 and TRBJ1-3; D unresolved. The CDR3 sequence is 14 residues long. The V and J ends lost 7 bases and 4 bases respectively, with 14 bases between them. This chain's CDR3 is CASTRAPGGNTIYF. In DNA form, the CDR3 reads TGTGCCAGCACACGGGCCCCGGGAGGAAACACCATATATTTT.

The rearrangement links TRBV20-1 to TRBJ2-3, with D uncertain. Germline V lookup: CDR1 DFQATT, CDR2 SNEGSKA (reference sequence). V lost 4 bases and J lost 1, with 12 bases in between. The CDR3 is made up of 14 amino acids. The CDR3 nucleotides are TGCAGTGCTATAGCTAGTGTCGGCACAGATACGCAGTATTTT. Its protein product is CSAIASVGTDTQYF.

The V call is TRBV9, the J call TRBJ2-5; D unclear. This CDR3 has 16 amino acids. V was shortened by 0 bases and J by 4 bases, with 16 bases between the two germline ends. CDR1 is SGDLS, CDR2 YYNGEE, per germline. CDR3 amino acids: CASSVAPHLDRETQYF. CDR3 bases: TGTGCCAGCAGCGTAGCACCCCATCTGGATCGAGAGACCCAGTACTTC.

The table lists this clonotype with many counts. The chain employs TRBV6-2 or TRBV6-3 and TRBJ2-1, with no clear D. With 0 bases removed from V and 5 bases from J, the gap between germline ends came to 11 bases. CDR3 size: 15 residues. The germline V gene has CDR1 MNHEY and CDR2 SVGEGT. The chain's CDR3 is CASSYSFTHDNEQFF. The CDR3 nucleotides read TGTGCCAGCAGTTACTCGTTTACCCACGACAATGAGCAGTTCTTC.

This clonotype was recorded a few times. The chain links TRBV5-1 to TRBJ2-3; D gene unclear. V lost 0 bases to trimming and J lost 0 bases, with 11 bases between them. The V gene's germline CDR1 is SGHRS and CDR2 YFSETQ. The CDR3 runs 16 residues. The CDR3 DNA is TGCGCCAGCAGCTTGGCCGTAAGGGCTAGCACAGATACGCAGTATTTT. It yields the protein CASSLAVRASTDTQYF.

This clonotype showed up just a few times. The chain recombines TRBV10-3 with TRBJ1-1; D not resolved. Trimming pared 3 bases from V and 11 bases from J, leaving 10 bases between. Germline V lookup: CDR1 ENHRY, CDR2 SYGVKD. The CDR3 runs 11 residues. CDR3 bases: TGTGCCATCAGTGACCTCACCTGGGCTTTCTTT. Its protein is CAISDLTWAFF.

This clonotype appeared a few times. V is TRBV12-3 or TRBV12-4 and J is TRBJ1-6; TRBD1 matches at 7 bases. The ends lost 0 bases at V and 3 bases at J; junction bases unmatched: 2. The CDR3 runs to 16 residues. Written as DNA, the CDR3 is TGTGCCAGCAGTTTAGCGACAGGGAACTATAATTCACCCCTCCACTTT. Protein: CASSLATGNYNSPLHF.

This chain connects TRBV5-6 to TRBJ2-5, with D unresolved. Deletions cut 1 base from V and 0 bases from J, with 10 bases between. Germline CDR1 SGHDT, CDR2 YYEEEE. There are 15 residues in the CDR3. For the CDR3, the DNA is TGTGCCAGCAGCTTGATCCGTGAGTACCAAGAGACCCAGTACTTC. Amino acid sequence: CASSLIREYQETQYF.

This clonotype was counted a few times. The chain recombines TRBV12-3 or TRBV12-4 with TRBJ2-7; weak D call: TRBD2 (6 bases). V lost 6 bases to trimming and J lost 6 bases, with 9 bases between them. The CDR3 spans 11 residues. The CDR3 is CASRRAGEQYF. CDR3 DNA: TGTGCCAGCAGACGAGCGGGCGAGCAGTACTTC.

J is TRBJ2-2 and V is TRBV9, with D uncertain. This CDR3 region has 14 residues. Trimming cost V 0 bases and J 4 bases, with 7 bases left between them. Germline loops: CDR1 SGDLS, CDR2 YYNGEE. CDR3 coding DNA: TGTGCCAGCAGCGTAGCTGACATCACCGGGGAGCTGTTTTTT. Translation gives CASSVADITGELFF.

This clonotype was seen ten or more times. The J gene is TRBJ1-2, the V gene TRBV7-2; 7 nucleotides align to TRBD1. Germline V gives CDR1 SGHTA, CDR2 FQGNSA. The CDR3 has 14 residues. Losses at the gene ends were 6 bases for V and 3 bases for J; bases not matched to a gene: 7. CDR3 bases: TGTGCCAGCAGAGACGACAGGGTGTACTATGGCTACACCTTC. As protein: CASRDDRVYYGYTF. Full variable domain (rest looked up from reference TRBV7-2 and TRBJ1-2): GAGVSQSPSNKVTEKGKDVELRCDPISGHTALYWYRQSLGQGLEFLIYFQGNSAPDKSGLPSDRFSAERTGGSVSTLTIQRTQQEDSAVYLCASRDDRVYYGYTFGSGTRLTVV.

In this sample, this clonotype turned up a few times. This sequence joins TRBV6-1 and TRBJ2-2; 9 bases fit TRBD2. The junction had 8 bases not matched to a gene; V was cut back by 6 bases and J by 6 bases. In germline, CDR1 is MNHNS, CDR2 SASEGT. This CDR3 contains 15 residues. CDR3: CASRRRGGVPGELFF. In nucleotides, the CDR3 is TGTGCCAGCAGGAGACGCGGGGGGGTCCCCGGGGAGCTGTTTTTT.

This clonotype occurred many times. This rearrangement joins TRBV18 to TRBJ1-5, with TRBD1 matching 7 bases. The CDR3 extends over 14 amino acids. V lost 6 bases, J lost 1 base, and 3 bases stayed unmatched. Germline V gene lookup returns CDR1 KGHSH and CDR2 LQKENI. The CDR3 here is CASSETGSNQPQHF. Here the CDR3 DNA reads TGTGCCAGCTCGGAGACAGGGAGCAATCAGCCCCAGCATTTT.

CDR3 DNA: TGCAGTGCTAGGGACCCAGCAGGGTGGACTGAAGCTTTCTTT. Protein product: CSARDPAGWTEAFF. V gene TRBV20-1 combines with J gene TRBJ1-1, with D maybe TRBD1 (5 bases). Germline CDR1 and CDR2: DFQATT and SNEGSKA (reference sequence). V lost 3 bases and J lost 5, with 16 bases in between. The CDR3 runs to 14 residues.

V and J are TRBV20-1 and TRBJ2-7, with 7 bases that match TRBD2. The CDR3 totals 16 residues. Germline loops: CDR1 DFQATT, CDR2 SNEGSKA (reference sequence). Unmatched junction bases numbered 11, after V lost 1 base and J lost 2 bases. CDR3 protein: CSARGVGGSGTYEQYF. The CDR3, as DNA: TGCAGTGCTAGAGGGGTGGGAGGGAGTGGCACCTACGAGCAGTACTTC.

The J gene is TRBJ2-1, the V gene TRBV12-3 or TRBV12-4; 7 nucleotides line up with TRBD2. The CDR3 is 15 residues long. V was clipped by 6 bases and J by 7 bases; unmatched bases: 12. CDR3 nucleotides: TGTGCCAGCAGCGCGGGAGCGGGAAATAGGAATGAGCAGTTCTTC. Translating it yields CASSAGAGNRNEQFF.

This clonotype was counted ten times or more. The chain recombines TRBV28 with TRBJ1-4, with TRBD1 matching over 7 bases. This CDR3 spans 16 amino acids. Germline CDR1 and CDR2: MDHEN and SYDVKM. J gave up 4 bases and V 1 base, and 6 bases lay outside the gene matches. CDR3 amino acids: CASSLSRTGLNEKLFF. The CDR3 nucleotides are TGTGCCAGCAGTTTATCCCGGACAGGACTTAATGAAAAACTGTTTTTT.

This clonotype was seen a few times. This chain uses TRBV5-1 with TRBJ2-7, with D tentatively TRBD1 (6 bases). V lost 0 bases and J lost 1, with 17 bases in between. CDR3 size: 17 residues. Germline V CDR1 and CDR2: SGHRS, YFSETQ. CDR3 in amino acids: CASSLAWSDRGSYEQYF. DNA for the CDR3: TGCGCCAGCAGCTTGGCCTGGTCGGATAGGGGGTCCTACGAGCAGTACTTC.

The V gene is TRBV19, the J gene TRBJ2-7, with TRBD1 matching 8 bases. The CDR3 totals 15 residues. Germline CDR1 and CDR2: LNHDA and SQIVND (reference sequence). The V segment lost 10 bases and the J segment 1 base; nucleotides outside the gene matches: 12. The CDR3: CATRQGWGPSYEQYF. In DNA, the CDR3 is TGTGCCACCAGACAGGGGTGGGGGCCGTCCTACGAGCAGTACTTC. Full variable domain (remainder filled in from reference TRBV19 and TRBJ2-7): DGGITQSPKYLFRKEGQNVTLSCEQNLNHDAMYWYRQDPGQGLRLIYYSQIVNDFQKGDIAEGYSVSREKKESFPLTVTSAQKNPTAFYLCATRQGWGPSYEQYFGPGTRLTVT.

This chain connects TRBV3-1 to TRBJ2-1; the match to TRBD2 covers 9 bases. V was clipped by 1 base and J by 2 bases; unmatched bases: 3. Germline values: CDR1 LGHDT, CDR2 YNNKEL (reference sequence). This CDR3 spans 16 amino acids. The DNA for the CDR3 is TGTGCCAGCAGCCAAGGCGGGGGGGCCGCCTACAATGAGCAGTTCTTC. Translated: CASSQGGGAAYNEQFF.

The chain links TRBV9 to TRBJ2-1; TRBD1 matches at 9 bases. Germline loops: CDR1 SGDLS, CDR2 YYNGEE. The CDR3 has 16 amino acids. J gave up 6 bases and V 3 bases, and 10 bases lay outside the gene matches. The chain's CDR3 is CASSGIPGQGGNEQFF. The DNA of the CDR3 is TGTGCCAGCAGCGGGATTCCGGGACAGGGTGGCAATGAGCAGTTCTTC.

The V gene is TRBV12-3 or TRBV12-4, the J gene TRBJ2-3; tentative D call: TRBD1 (6 bases). The CDR3 is 16 amino acids. Trimming left V 3 bases short and J 4 bases short, with 17 bases between. DNA of the CDR3: TGTGCCAGCAGTTTGGGGGACACTTCTGGGGCAGATACGCAGTATTTT. Protein: CASSLGDTSGADTQYF.